The 27 T cell receptor beta chains listed next were all sequenced from one sample in a study of CD8 T cells in Susac syndrome. After extraction with the RNeasy kit, 0.5 to 1 ug of the RNA was reverse transcribed using random hexamers. From the immunoSEQ multiplex PCR reads, TCRdb called clonotypes with MiXCR, one entry per CDR3 protein. In the table there are 150,000 or so distinct CDR3 sequences, just under 95% of which are singletons. The material sequenced was CD4+ T cells from PBMCs. These TCRs come from a human donor in good health.

The rearrangement uses TRBV19 and TRBJ1-2; a possible D gene is TRBD1 (5 bases). The CDR3 totals 12 residues. Trimming cost V 4 bases and J 8 bases, with 11 bases left between them. Germline V gene lookup returns CDR1 LNHDA and CDR2 SQIVND (reference sequence). This CDR3 reads CASSRGTTGYTF. For the CDR3, the DNA is TGTGCCAGTAGTAGGGGGACGACCGGCTACACCTTC. Full variable domain (remainder filled in from reference TRBV19 and TRBJ1-2): DGGITQSPKYLFRKEGQNVTLSCEQNLNHDAMYWYRQDPGQGLRLIYYSQIVNDFQKGDIAEGYSVSREKKESFPLTVTSAQKNPTAFYLCASSRGTTGYTFGSGTRLTVV.

This clonotype has more than one count but fewer than ten. The rearrangement links TRBV7-9 to TRBJ1-2; D is perhaps TRBD1 (6 bases). CDR3 length: 13 residues. Germline V gene sequence: CDR1 SEHNR, CDR2 FQNEAQ (reference sequence). V dropped 0 bases and J dropped 8 bases, with 10 bases sitting between them. CDR3 protein: CASSLAGQGGYTF. As DNA, the CDR3 is TGTGCCAGCAGCTTAGCGGGCCAGGGGGGCTACACCTTC.

This chain connects TRBV28 to TRBJ2-4; either TRBD1 or TRBD2 may supply D (5 bases each). The germline V and J ends were trimmed by 2 bases and 6 bases, with 14 bases remaining between them. In germline, CDR1 is MDHEN, CDR2 SYDVKM. The CDR3 length is 15 residues. This CDR3 reads CASSLPTLGGNIQYF. CDR3 nucleotides: TGTGCCAGCAGTTTACCCACTCTTGGGGGAAACATTCAGTACTTC.

The gene calls are TRBV5-1 and TRBJ1-2; a weak D match, TRBD1 (5 bases). The V end lost 2 bases, the J end lost 6 bases, and 17 bases lay between the germline ends. The CDR3 loop spans 15 amino acids. Germline lookup yields CDR1 SGHRS and CDR2 YFSETQ. CDR3 sequence: CASSLIGGGEDGYTF. In DNA form, the CDR3 reads TGCGCCAGCAGCTTAATCGGCGGGGGAGAGGATGGCTACACCTTC.

V and J are TRBV5-6 and TRBJ2-1, with a possible D match to TRBD2 (5 bases). Trimming pared 2 bases from V and 5 bases from J, leaving 14 bases between. CDR3 length equals 15 residues. The germline gives CDR1 SGHDT, CDR2 YYEEEE. The CDR3 reads CASSLRLTRDNEQFF. CDR3 nucleotide sequence: TGTGCCAGCAGCTTAAGACTAACACGCGACAATGAGCAGTTCTTC.

CDR3 sequence reads: CAISPGLSTDTQYF. Here the CDR3 DNA reads TGTGCCATCAGCCCAGGGCTTAGCACAGATACGCAGTATTTT. The chain couples TRBV10-3 to TRBJ2-3; possible D gene TRBD1, 5 bases. V was shortened by 6 bases and J by 0 bases, with 10 bases between the two germline ends. The CDR3 spans 14 residues. Germline-derived CDR1 and CDR2 are ENHRY and SYGVKD.

This clonotype was found once. The gene calls are TRBV27 and TRBJ2-6; no firm D call. The CDR3 contains 17 residues. From germline, CDR1 is MNHEY and CDR2 SMNVEV (reference sequence). Trimming removed 4 bases at V and 0 bases at J, with 13 bases between. For the CDR3, the DNA is TGTGCCAGCAGTTCAACCAGACACCTCTCTGGGGCCAACGTCCTGACTTTC. The encoded protein is CASSSTRHLSGANVLTF.

The V gene is TRBV7-2, the J gene TRBJ1-3; 10 nucleotides agree with TRBD1. This CDR3 has 16 amino acids. Germline CDR1 is SGHTA and CDR2 is FQGNSA. The J segment lost 1 base and the V segment lost 4 bases, leaving 4 bases of the junction unmatched. The CDR3 DNA reads as TGTGCCAGCAGCTCCGGGACAGGGGCTTCTGGAAACACCATATATTTT. It codes for CASSSGTGASGNTIYF.

The chain joins TRBV7-3 to TRBJ2-3, with D possibly TRBD2 on 5 matching bases. V lost 3 bases to trimming and J lost 5 bases, with 12 bases between them. Germline values: CDR1 SGHTA, CDR2 FQGTGA. This CDR3 spans 14 amino acids. CDR3 loop: CASSLGSVEDTQYF. The CDR3 DNA follows: TGTGCCAGCAGCTTGGGTAGCGTAGAAGATACGCAGTATTTT. The whole variable domain, filled in from reference TRBV7-3 and TRBJ2-3, reads GAGVSQTPSNKVTEKGKYVELRCDPISGHTALYWYRQSLGQGPEFLIYFQGTGAADDSGLPNDRFFAVRPEGSVSTLKIQRTERGDSAVYLCASSLGSVEDTQYFGPGTRLTVL.

J is TRBJ1-1 and V is TRBV2; D is uncertain. Trimming pared 4 bases from V and 6 bases from J, leaving 12 bases between. Germline CDR1 reads SNHLY; CDR2 reads FYNNEI. The CDR3 contains 13 residues. CDR3 protein: CASSAKPAAEAFF. Written as DNA, the CDR3 is TGTGCCAGCAGTGCGAAGCCAGCAGCTGAAGCTTTCTTT.

V gene TRBV20-1 combines with J gene TRBJ2-3, with 9 bases fitting TRBD2. With 0 bases clipped from V and 5 bases from J, the junction kept 6 bases outside the gene matches. The germline CDR1 and CDR2 sequences are DFQATT and SNEGSKA (reference sequence). The CDR3 has 15 amino acids. The CDR3 here is CSARDTGGRGDTQYF. CDR3 nucleotide sequence: TGCAGTGCTAGAGATACTGGCGGGAGGGGAGATACGCAGTATTTT.

The chain couples TRBV29-1 to TRBJ2-1; 7 bases agree with TRBD1. The CDR3 loop spans 14 amino acids. After removal of 5 bases from V and 2 bases from J, the junction contained 6 bases not matched to a gene. Germline CDR1 is SQVTM and CDR2 is ANQGSEA. CDR3 in DNA: TGCAGCGTTTCCGGTCAGGGGGCCTACAATGAGCAGTTCTTC. Translating gives CSVSGQGAYNEQFF.

The genes are TRBV7-9 and TRBJ2-3; D call uncertain. The CDR3 is made up of 13 amino acids. The germline CDR1 and CDR2 sequences are SEHNR and FQNEAQ (reference sequence). Between the trimmed V and J ends, which lost 5 bases and 1 base, there was a span of 7 bases. CDR3 DNA sequence: TGTGCCAGCAGCCAGAGCGGCACAGATACGCAGTATTTT. It encodes CASSQSGTDTQYF.

V gene TRBV7-3 combines with J gene TRBJ2-7; no clear D gene. CDR1 is SGHTA and CDR2 is FQGTGA in the germline V gene. Deletions cut 4 bases from V and 6 bases from J, with 13 bases between. This CDR3 has 13 residues. The CDR3 sequence is CASSSDSWGEQYF. The DNA of the CDR3 is TGTGCCAGCAGCTCAGATAGCTGGGGCGAGCAGTACTTC.

The chain combines TRBV20-1 with TRBJ1-5, with 7 positions matching TRBD1. The CDR3 is made up of 13 amino acids. The junction had 5 bases not matched to a gene; V was cut back by 5 bases and J by 4 bases. Per the germline V gene, CDR1 is DFQATT and CDR2 is SNEGSKA (reference sequence). CDR3 sequence (DNA): TGCAGTGCTTGGGGACAGCAAAATCAGCCCCAGCATTTT. Its translation: CSAWGQQNQPQHF.

The chain combines TRBV7-3 with TRBJ1-1, with 8 bases fitting TRBD1. After removal of 5 bases from V and 6 bases from J, the junction contained 5 bases not matched to a gene. Per the germline V gene, CDR1 is SGHTA and CDR2 is FQGTGA. This CDR3 is built from 13 residues. The DNA of the CDR3 is TGTGCCAGCAGCGTACAGGGGGACGCTGAAGCTTTCTTT. Translated, it gives CASSVQGDAEAFF.

The chain recombines TRBV3-1 with TRBJ2-7; D unclear. The germline V gene encodes CDR1 LGHDT and CDR2 YNNKEL (reference sequence). This CDR3 contains 12 residues. V lost 2 bases and J lost 6, with 8 bases in between. CDR3 sequence (DNA): TGTGCCAGCAGCCAAAGAGATAGCGAGCAGTACTTC. This encodes CASSQRDSEQYF.

The genes are TRBV5-1 and TRBJ2-7; TRBD1 is a possible D gene (5 bases). The V gene's germline CDR1 is SGHRS and CDR2 YFSETQ. The V end lost 1 base, the J end lost 3 bases, and 14 bases lay between the germline ends. The CDR3 runs 15 residues. CDR3 sequence reads: CASSLLPDTHYEQYF. The CDR3 nucleotides read TGCGCCAGCAGCTTGCTCCCGGACACACACTACGAGCAGTACTTC.

The chain couples TRBV29-1 to TRBJ2-5, with a possible D match to TRBD1 (5 bases). The germline V gene has CDR1 SQVTM and CDR2 ANQGSEA. This CDR3 has 12 residues. With 7 bases removed from V and 1 base from J, the gap between germline ends came to 10 bases. In nucleotides, the CDR3 is TGCAGCGCAACAGGTTCCCAAGAGACCCAGTACTTC. Translation: CSATGSQETQYF.

The chain recombines TRBV7-8 with TRBJ2-3; the D gene is possibly TRBD1 (7 bases). From germline, CDR1 is SGHVS and CDR2 FQNEAQ. Between the trimmed V and J ends, which lost 5 bases and 4 bases, there was a span of 16 bases. This CDR3 is built from 15 residues. CDR3 amino acids: CASSIRDSGPDTQYF. In DNA, the CDR3 is TGTGCCAGCAGCATTAGGGACAGCGGGCCAGATACGCAGTATTTT.

The rearrangement uses TRBV7-8 and TRBJ1-1; TRBD1 matches 9 bases. Germline CDR1 and CDR2: SGHVS and FQNEAQ. This CDR3 contains 14 residues. The V gene end was trimmed by 5 bases and the J gene end by 4 bases; junction bases not matched to a gene: 5. CDR3 protein: CASSRQTGGTEAFF. CDR3 DNA: TGTGCCAGCAGCCGACAGACAGGGGGCACTGAAGCTTTCTTT.

The chain joins TRBV20-1 to TRBJ1-4; 7 bases are a match to TRBD1. V was pared by 4 bases and J by 6 bases, with 2 bases of the junction left unmatched. CDR1 is DFQATT, CDR2 SNEGSKA, per germline (reference sequence). The CDR3 is 12 amino acids. CDR3 sequence: CSATGTDEKLFF. CDR3 in DNA: TGCAGTGCTACAGGGACAGATGAAAAACTGTTTTTT.

This clonotype was observed once. V gene TRBV7-9 combines with J gene TRBJ2-2, with 7 bases lining up with TRBD1. The V gene end was trimmed by 4 bases and the J gene end by 5 bases; junction bases not matched to a gene: 1. The CDR3 spans 13 residues. In germline, CDR1 is SEHNR, CDR2 FQNEAQ (reference sequence). The CDR3 bases are TGTGCCAGCAGCTCCAGGGGGACCGGGGAGCTGTTTTTT. Its translation is CASSSRGTGELFF.

The table lists this clonotype with a count of one. This chain uses TRBV20-1 with TRBJ1-2; TRBD1 aligns across 11 bases. This CDR3 has 14 amino acids. V gave up 1 base and J gave up 7 bases; unmatched junction bases: 5. Germline V gives CDR1 DFQATT, CDR2 SNEGSKA (reference sequence). CDR3 bases: TGCAGTGCTAGAGCGGGACAGGGGGAGGCTGGCTACACCTTC. Translating it yields CSARAGQGEAGYTF.

The chain carries TRBV2 and TRBJ1-4; D remains ambiguous. CDR1 and CDR2 (germline): SNHLY, FYNNEI. CDR3 length: 11 residues. V was pared by 2 bases and J by 8 bases, with 3 bases between. The CDR3: CASSEQEKLFF. The CDR3 nucleotides are TGTGCCAGCAGTGAACAGGAAAAACTGTTTTTT.

This clonotype was seen only once. The chain combines TRBV29-1 with TRBJ2-3; D is ambiguous. Per germline, CDR1 SQVTM and CDR2 ANQGSEA. This CDR3 has 13 amino acids. Trimming took off 4 bases at V and 4 bases at J, with 12 bases between the two ends. CDR3 region: CSVAAVISDTQYF. The CDR3 region has the DNA TGCAGCGTTGCGGCAGTAATTTCAGATACGCAGTATTTT.

The genes are TRBV20-1 and TRBJ2-5, with a weak D call TRBD1 (5 bases). CDR1 is DFQATT and CDR2 is SNEGSKA in the germline V gene (reference sequence). The CDR3 covers 14 residues. The V end lost 5 bases, the J end lost 5 bases, and 18 bases lay between the germline ends. CDR3 sequence (DNA): TGCAGTGCTTTTAGGGCAGGGCGGACGGAGACCCAGTACTTC. Amino acids: CSAFRAGRTETQYF.